This T cell receptor (beta chain) originates from a study of blood T cell repertoires in COVID-19. The table came from immunoSEQ multiplex PCR; TCRdb's copy has only in-frame clones and leaves some out. This table holds over 300,000 clones, roughly 85% found once. The CDR3 is made up of 11 amino acids. The V end lost 7 bases, the J end lost 4 bases, and 10 bases lay between the germline ends. Germline CDR1 is SQVTM and CDR2 is ANQGSEA. Sequenced sample: PBMCs or T cells enriched from blood (not recorded which). The chain couples TRBV29-1 to TRBJ1-1; D remains unclear. The sequence was obtained from a man aged 25 to 40 who had recovered from COVID-19. The CDR3 region is CSGRFSTEAFF. The CDR3 DNA reads as TGCAGCGGTCGATTTAGCACTGAAGCTTTCTTT. Together with reference TRBV29-1 and TRBJ1-1, the CDR3 gives the full variable domain: SAVISQKPSRDICQRGTSLTIQCQVDSQVTMMFWYRQQPGQSLTLIATANQGSEATYESGFVIDKFPISRPNLTFSTLTVSNMSPEDSSIYLCSGRFSTEAFFGQGTRLTVV.